Given below is one T cell receptor beta chain in context. One base away there is no much larger clone; base qualities are not given. The germline V gene yields SNHLY for CDR1 and FYNNEI for CDR2. The cysteine opens and the phenylalanine closes a CDR3 of 15 amino acids. Left in the record is the CDR3 DNA by itself, 45 bases read in frame from the first base. Cut back by 6 bases and 0 bases, the V and J ends lie 12 bases apart. PBMC were thawed, rested overnight, stained with GMM-loaded CD1B tetramer, a Live/Dead dye and anti-CD3, and then sorted on a FACS Aria II. CD1B tetramers were loaded with C32 glucose monomycolate purified from Rhodococcus equi. Before cryopreservation, the PBMC later used for tetramer sorting had been depleted of CD14-expressing monocytes as part of a separate study. Roughly 98,000 tetramer-negative cells were sorted from each donor and analyzed alongside the tetramer-positive cells. GMM-loaded CD1B tetramers were used to sort antigen-specific T cells from a handful of healthy South African adults.

Because TCR-alpha and TCR-beta chains were sequenced unpaired, no chain pairing information was available. The immunoSEQ multiplex PCR assay was used to generate TCR libraries, with TCR-beta and/or TCR-alpha/delta assays applied to each sample. The amplified TCR libraries were sequenced on the Illumina high-throughput platform. As for the authors' bioinformatics: Clustering and dimensionality reduction were performed using pairwise TCRdist distances among GMM-specific receptors from ex vivo sorted or in vitro expanded T cells. Sequence motifs defined by gene usage and CDR3 content were checked for enrichment by comparing tetramer-positive and tetramer-negative populations. TCRdb mirrors the immuneACCESS table, restricted to in-frame sequences. Some clones are absent from its copies; in checked studies, under half trace to an unresolved V gene, and the reason for the others is unknown. V and J calls and clone size follow that table, whereas D and trimming were derived from the DNA. This sample comprises approximately 100,000 clones, more than 75% of them detected only once. Of the sample, 1.9% falls within the top ten clones.

This sample stems from a study of T cells in tuberculosis (dated by TCRdb to the late 2010s). At the level of the whole study: To characterize T cells specific for the mycobacterial lipid antigen glucose monomycolate (GMM), the study used CD1B tetramers together with high-throughput TCR immunosequencing. On the study overall, not on this receptor specifically: T cells binding the CD1B-GMM tetramer with low affinity may have been missed by the stringent sort gate.

Recombination linked TRBV2 to TRBJ1-5; 6 matching bases give a weak D call of TRBD1. The sequenced sample consisted of CD1b-GMM tetramer-negative cells sorted from PBMCs. Reading the label with the study, this specimen's cell subset or site is: T cells not binding CD1B-GMM tetramer, sorted from same donor. This clonotype originated in an adult woman with latent tuberculosis. The nucleotide sequence reads as follows: TGTGCCAGCAGGAGGACAGACAATAGCAATCAGCCCCAGCATTTT. This is translated as CASRRTDNSNQPQHF. Where the CDR3 stops, the reference TRBV2 and TRBJ1-5 genes take over; the full variable domain is EPEVTQTPSHQVTQMGQEVILRCVPISNHLYFYWYRQILGQKVEFLVSFYNNEISEKSEIFDDQFSVERPDGSNFTLKIRSTKLEDSAMYFCASRRTDNSNQPQHFGDGTRLSIL.